Ten or more counts support the clone carrying this TCR beta chain. One entry per CDR3 protein results from TCRdb running MiXCR on the 5' RACE reads. Here the sample spans roughly 46,000 distinct CDR3 sequences, approximately 7.1% being singletons. Per germline, CDR1 SNHLY and CDR2 FYNNEI. This CDR3 has 14 amino acids. Deletions cut 7 bases from V and 1 base from J, with 10 bases between. This entry belongs to a study of early T cells in non-severe SARS-CoV-2 infection. The clonotype was recovered from an adult who was a healthcare worker with PCR-confirmed SARS-CoV-2 infection or an uninfected control (not recorded which). The chain carries TRBV2 and TRBJ2-2; D gene unclear. Specimen: whole blood. CDR3 loop: CASNPLGNTGELFF. The CDR3 region has the DNA TGTGCCAGCAACCCCCTCGGGAACACCGGGGAGCTGTTTTTT.